Below, one T cell receptor beta chain is given with its context. These data originate in a study of identical twins. TCRdb recomputed calls from the 5' RACE reads with MiXCR, one row per CDR3 protein. This table holds around 1.7 million distinct CDR3 sequences, about 31% found once. The sequence was collected from a newborn girl in good health. Sequencing input: cord blood.

The CDR3 bases are TGTGCCAGTACCCCTAGCGGGGCCTATGGCTACACCTTC. This gives the protein CASTPSGAYGYTF. The chain recombines TRBV19 with TRBJ1-2; tentative D call: TRBD1 (5 bases). This CDR3 is 13 amino acids long. V was trimmed by 7 bases and J by 4 bases, leaving 13 bases between them. Germline V gene lookup returns CDR1 LNHDA and CDR2 SQIVND (reference sequence).